One T cell receptor (beta chain) is described in this entry. The CDR3 is made up of 17 amino acids. V shed 2 bases and J 0 bases; nucleotides not matched to a gene: 9. CDR1 and CDR2 from the germline V gene are MDHEN and SYDVKM. The sample is drawn from a study of T cell changes during pregnancy in multiple sclerosis. The protocol was immunoSEQ multiplex PCR, while the TCRdb copy is restricted to in-frame clones and leaves out a portion. The table includes tens of thousands of clones, 88% detected once. The TCR comes from a female donor with multiple sclerosis, enrolled in a pregnancy study. Sequences were derived from peripheral blood, sampled in the first trimester of pregnancy. The gene calls are TRBV28 and TRBJ1-1; 7 positions match TRBD1. CDR3 nucleotide sequence: TGTGCCAGCAGTTTACTAGGGCCGGGACAGATGAACACTGAAGCTTTCTTT. The encoded protein is CASSLLGPGQMNTEAFF.